The clone carrying this TCR beta chain was counted at least ten times. Its specificity is not known. Noted time point: sample taken at primary tumor resection. No cell sorting; template was whole RNA from tumor, lung tissue or PBMC. Patients with untreated early-stage non-small cell lung cancer, numbering 72, were the donors. On each TCR cDNA molecule, a unique molecular identifier was present. TCRdb re-analysed the 5' RACE reads in MiXCR, keeping a single row per CDR3 protein. The table lists 50,000 or so distinct CDR3 sequences, approximately 7.6% of them singletons, with about an eighth in the top ten. The data originate from a study of spatial heterogeneity in lung cancer. Study details: More beta-chain than alpha-chain sequences were consistently detected.

Study outcomes and limitations: Ubiquitous, expanded tumor-derived TCRs were more frequently observed in blood at resection than at follow-up.

The CDR3 has 13 amino acids. The J segment lost 5 bases and the V segment lost 8 bases, leaving 5 bases of the junction unmatched. Germline values: CDR1 SQVTM, CDR2 ANQGSEA. Specimen: PBMCs, collected at surgery. The chain couples TRBV29-1 to TRBJ2-3; 12 bases agree with TRBD2. The source of this sequence is a female donor with early-stage non-small cell lung cancer. CDR3 amino acids: CSLLAGGLDTQYF. The CDR3 DNA reads TGCAGCCTCCTAGCGGGGGGGCTAGATACGCAGTATTTT.